What follows describes a single TCR beta chain. Its antigen is as yet unknown. The V gene end was trimmed by 6 bases and the J gene end by 0 bases; junction bases not matched to a gene: 5. Per germline, CDR1 MNHEY and CDR2 SVGAGI. This CDR3 contains 15 residues. These data belong to a study of cytomegalovirus exposure and HLA in healthy donors. Study results and limitations: Within a later analysis, the majority of CMV-associated TCR beta chains appeared HLA-restricted.

In the PCR, 60 Vbeta and 13 Jbeta primers were used. Clones were read by immunoSEQ multiplex PCR, and TCRdb kept only the in-frame ones, dropping some. The repertoire holds about 120,000 clones, 75% seen once, with less than 3% in the top ten. The sequencing sample was made of PBMCs. The TCR sequence derives from a middle-aged woman in good health and CMV-seropositive. This chain connects TRBV6-5 to TRBJ2-7; 10 nucleotides line up with TRBD2. The CDR3 reads CASRRTSGFSYEQYF. For the CDR3, the DNA is TGTGCCAGCAGGAGGACTAGCGGATTCTCCTACGAGCAGTACTTC.